Below, 24 T cell receptor beta chains from the same sample are listed, as sequenced in a study of T cell clonotyping in hematopoietic cell transplantation. Clones were sequenced by immunoSEQ multiplex PCR, and TCRdb holds only the in-frame ones, with some missing. The sample includes under 25,000 clones, approximately 80% of them seen just once. This sample's time point: recipient sample about 28 days before transplant, after cytoreduction. Specimen: peripheral blood mononuclear cells, collected before stem cell transplant. The source is a man in his sixties with acute myeloid leukemia. Some clones in this sample may be carry-over from other donors' samples.

CDR3 sequence reads: CASSPTGGASGELFF. The CDR3 DNA is TGTGCCAGCAGCCCCACGGGGGGGGCCAGCGGGGAGCTGTTTTTT. The chain employs TRBV4-2 and TRBJ2-2, with 8 bases aligning to TRBD2. Germline CDR1 LGHNA, CDR2 YNFKEQ. With V trimmed by 4 bases and J by 7 bases, 8 bases remained unmatched. The CDR3 totals 15 residues.

DNA for the CDR3: TGTGCCAGCAGCCCCTTGGGACAGACTCAAGAGACCCAGTACTTC. Translation gives CASSPLGQTQETQYF. The gene calls are TRBV9 and TRBJ2-5, with 7 bases identical to TRBD1. CDR1 SGDLS and CDR2 YYNGEE come from the germline V gene. V was clipped by 4 bases and J by 2 bases; unmatched bases: 8. The CDR3 has 15 amino acids.

J is TRBJ2-2 and V is TRBV14, with D unresolved. This CDR3 has 18 residues. V was trimmed by 3 bases and J by 0 bases, leaving 17 bases between them. Germline V CDR1 and CDR2: SGHDN, FVKESK. The CDR3 DNA sequence: TGTGCCAGCAGCCACTTCGTTAGGCAACCATCGAACACCGGGGAGCTGTTTTTT. It codes for CASSHFVRQPSNTGELFF.

V is TRBV30 and J is TRBJ1-6, with D possibly TRBD1 on 5 matching bases. Trimming removed 6 bases from V and 8 bases from J, with 14 bases in between. Germline V gene sequence: CDR1 GTSNPN, CDR2 SVGIG (reference sequence). There are 13 residues in the CDR3. The CDR3 DNA reads as TGTGCCTGCCAGGGTGTTTTGGATTCACCCCTCCACTTT. Translated, it gives CACQGVLDSPLHF.

J is TRBJ2-7 and V is TRBV30; 10 nucleotides agree with TRBD2. Germline CDR1 and CDR2: GTSNPN and SVGIG (reference sequence). V lost 2 bases and J lost 2; bases outside the gene matches: 3. This CDR3 region has 14 residues. Here the CDR3 reads CAWSTSGETYEQYF. The CDR3 region has the DNA TGTGCCTGGAGTACTAGCGGGGAGACCTACGAGCAGTACTTC.

The chain combines TRBV19 with TRBJ2-3; D is unclear. Trimming cost V 1 base and J 2 bases, with 10 bases left between them. This CDR3 spans 15 amino acids. Germline V gene sequence: CDR1 LNHDA, CDR2 SQIVND (reference sequence). CDR3 region: CASSIARPVTDTQYF. As DNA, the CDR3 is TGTGCCAGTAGTATAGCTAGACCGGTCACAGATACGCAGTATTTT.

The rearrangement uses TRBV6-1 and TRBJ2-7; D unresolved. The germline V gene has CDR1 MNHNS and CDR2 SASEGT. Trimming cost V 4 bases and J 0 bases, with 7 bases left between them. The CDR3 totals 13 residues. The CDR3 nucleotides are TGTGCCAGCAGTGTGGACGGCTCCTACGAGCAGTACTTC. This translates into CASSVDGSYEQYF.

This clone showed up just once. The CDR3, as DNA: TGTGCCAGCAGTGAATTGGACGATGAGCAGTTCTTC. It specifies CASSELDDEQFF. V and J are TRBV2 and TRBJ2-1; D remains ambiguous. Trimming stripped 2 bases from V and 8 bases from J, with 7 bases between. The CDR3 extends over 12 amino acids. Germline V gives CDR1 SNHLY, CDR2 FYNNEI.

The CDR3: CASSRQGFYEQYF. The CDR3 DNA reads TGTGCCAGCAGCCGACAGGGGTTCTACGAGCAGTACTTC. This sequence joins TRBV5-4 and TRBJ2-7, with 8 bases lining up with TRBD1. CDR3 length: 13 residues. Trimming removed 4 bases from V and 3 bases from J; junction bases left unmatched: 3. Germline loops: CDR1 SGHNT, CDR2 YYREEE (reference sequence).

The CDR3 bases are TGTGCCAGCTCTAAAGGGGTATCGGGCACTGAAGCTTTCTTT. Amino acid sequence: CASSKGVSGTEAFF. The rearrangement uses TRBV11-2 and TRBJ1-1; tentative D call: TRBD1 (5 bases). Trimming cost V 8 bases and J 4 bases, with 17 bases left between them. The CDR3 extends over 14 amino acids. CDR1 and CDR2 (germline): SGHAT, FQNNGV.

This chain uses TRBV6-6 with TRBJ2-7; D call uncertain. Germline V gene lookup returns CDR1 MNHNY and CDR2 SVGAGI (reference sequence). The CDR3 totals 13 residues. V dropped 0 bases and J dropped 0 bases, with 3 bases sitting between them. The CDR3 reads CASSYSSSYEQYF. For the CDR3, the DNA is TGTGCCAGCAGTTACTCAAGCTCCTACGAGCAGTACTTC.

V usage is TRBV7-8 and J usage is TRBJ1-1, with a tentative D call TRBD1 (5 bases). Between the trimmed V and J ends, which lost 5 bases and 0 bases, there was a span of 13 bases. The CDR3 loop spans 15 amino acids. Germline V gives CDR1 SGHVS, CDR2 FQNEAQ. CDR3 sequence: CASSGGSTLNTEAFF. CDR3 in DNA: TGTGCCAGCAGCGGGGGGTCCACATTGAACACTGAAGCTTTCTTT.

As concerns this clone: It is likely a read error, because the conserved phenylalanine at the end of the CDR3 is missing. In DNA form, the CDR3 reads TGTGCCAGCAGTGGCTCCGGGACAGGGAACACTGAAGCTTTCCTT. It codes for CASSGSGTGNTEAFL. The rearrangement links TRBV2 to TRBJ1-1; 8 bases line up with TRBD1. The length of the CDR3 is 15 residues. Losses at the gene ends were 4 bases for V and 1 base for J; bases not matched to a gene: 5. From germline, CDR1 is SNHLY and CDR2 FYNNEI.

The chain has TRBV7-2 and TRBJ2-3; D is perhaps TRBD1 or TRBD2 (6 bases each). CDR3 length: 16 residues. CDR1 and CDR2 (germline): SGHTA, FQGNSA. Trimming stripped 4 bases from V and 6 bases from J, with 20 bases between. DNA of the CDR3: TGTGCCAGCAGCTCCGGAGGGGGACGCTTGGGCGATACGCAGTATTTT. Its translation is CASSSGGGRLGDTQYF.

This clone has more than one count but fewer than ten. The chain employs TRBV7-6 and TRBJ1-6; D is uncertain. Germline lookup yields CDR1 SGHVS and CDR2 FNYEAQ. There are 15 residues in the CDR3. Trimming removed 1 base from V and 10 bases from J, with 14 bases in between. This CDR3 reads CASSLGGVRGSPLHF. As DNA, the CDR3 is TGTGCCAGCAGCTTAGGTGGGGTCCGCGGCTCACCCCTCCACTTT.

This sequence joins TRBV5-8 and TRBJ2-5; D call uncertain. V lost 0 bases to trimming and J lost 2 bases, with 8 bases between them. There are 14 residues in the CDR3. Germline CDR1 and CDR2: SGHTS and YDEGEE. The CDR3: CASSLAWVQETQYF. CDR3 DNA: TGTGCCAGCAGCTTGGCCTGGGTTCAAGAGACCCAGTACTTC.

The chain has TRBV9 and TRBJ1-6, with a weak D call TRBD1 (6 bases). Germline CDR1 is SGDLS and CDR2 is YYNGEE. V lost 4 bases and J lost 5, with 13 bases in between. The CDR3 loop spans 15 amino acids. The CDR3 coding sequence is TGTGCCAGCAGCATATCGGACAGAAATAATTCACCCCTCCACTTT. Translating gives CASSISDRNNSPLHF.

The chain links TRBV30 to TRBJ1-4; D is unresolved. Per germline, CDR1 GTSNPN and CDR2 SVGIG (reference sequence). V dropped 3 bases and J dropped 3 bases, with 8 bases sitting between them. This CDR3 comprises 13 residues. The CDR3 nucleotides are TGTGCCTGGAGGGGGTCTGCTAATGAAAAACTGTTTTTT. Protein: CAWRGSANEKLFF.

The rearrangement uses TRBV5-1 and TRBJ1-3, with D possibly matching TRBD1 (5 bases). Germline V lookup: CDR1 SGHRS, CDR2 YFSETQ. This CDR3 spans 14 amino acids. Deletions cut 3 bases from V and 0 bases from J, with 7 bases between. The CDR3 nucleotides read TGCGCCAGCAGCTCGACAGCCTCTGGAAACACCATATATTTT. This encodes CASSSTASGNTIYF. Together with reference TRBV5-1 and TRBJ1-3, the CDR3 gives the full variable domain: KAGVTQTPRYLIKTRGQQVTLSCSPISGHRSVSWYQQTPGQGLQFLFEYFSETQRNKGNFPGRFSGRQFSNSRSEMNVSTLELGDSALYLCASSSTASGNTIYFGEGSWLTVV.

The genes are TRBV29-1 and TRBJ1-3; D perhaps matches TRBD1 (5 bases). Looked up from germline, CDR1 is SQVTM and CDR2 is ANQGSEA. Trimming stripped 6 bases from V and 2 bases from J, with 17 bases between. This CDR3 is 15 amino acids long. The chain's CDR3 is CSVRAGRGTGNTIYF. CDR3 bases: TGCAGCGTACGGGCGGGGCGTGGAACTGGAAACACCATATATTTT.

The chain carries TRBV9 and TRBJ2-3; 9 positions match TRBD2. CDR3 length: 16 residues. The germline CDR1 and CDR2 sequences are SGDLS and YYNGEE. J gave up 6 bases and V 2 bases, and 10 bases lay outside the gene matches. CDR3: CASSVDPAGGLDTQYF. The CDR3, as DNA: TGTGCCAGCAGCGTCGACCCCGCGGGGGGGTTGGATACGCAGTATTTT.

The rearrangement uses TRBV7-2 and TRBJ2-4; TRBD2 matches at 9 bases. Losses at the gene ends were 5 bases for V and 3 bases for J; bases not matched to a gene: 11. In germline, CDR1 is SGHTA, CDR2 FQGNSA. The CDR3 has 17 amino acids. In DNA, the CDR3 is TGTGCCAGCAGCCCCCCTATAGCGGGGGTTAGCAAAAACATTCAGTACTTC. This encodes CASSPPIAGVSKNIQYF.

In DNA form, the CDR3 reads TGTGCCTGGAGGAGGGCAGGAGCCTACGAGCAGTACTTC. Its protein product is CAWRRAGAYEQYF. The chain is built from TRBV30 and TRBJ2-7, with a possible D match to TRBD2 (5 bases). CDR1 is GTSNPN, CDR2 SVGIG, per germline (reference sequence). V dropped 3 bases and J dropped 2 bases, with 11 bases sitting between them. The CDR3 has 13 residues.

J is TRBJ1-3 and V is TRBV9, with D unresolved. The ends were cut back, 4 bases at V and 7 bases at J, with 9 bases in the middle. The CDR3 loop spans 12 amino acids. The germline gives CDR1 SGDLS, CDR2 YYNGEE. The CDR3, as DNA: TGTGCCAGCAGCCCTAAGCCGAACACCATATATTTT. It codes for CASSPKPNTIYF.